These 29 T cell receptor beta chains came from one sample sequenced in a study of chemoradiotherapy in HPV16-positive cancers. The table came from immunoSEQ multiplex PCR; TCRdb's copy has only in-frame clones and leaves some out. This table holds more than 30,000 clones, around 89% found once. This specimen was blood, taken from a patient who underwent chemoradiotherapy. The receptors here all came from a human donor with HPV-associated anogenital cancer.

CDR3: CASSFPSGNTDTQYF. Written as DNA, the CDR3 is TGTGCCAGCAGCTTCCCTAGCGGGAACACAGATACGCAGTATTTT. The J gene is TRBJ2-3, the V gene TRBV5-4; 9 nucleotides agree with TRBD2. V lost 2 bases to trimming and J lost 2 bases; unmatched junction nucleotides: 3. From germline, CDR1 is SGHNT and CDR2 YYREEE (reference sequence). This CDR3 is built from 15 residues.

The J gene is TRBJ2-7, the V gene TRBV7-2, with 11 bases matching TRBD1. The trim removed 4 bases at V and 5 bases at J, leaving 4 bases unmatched. CDR1 SGHTA and CDR2 FQGNSA come from the germline V gene. The CDR3 totals 14 residues. CDR3 bases: TGTGCCAGCAGCTCAGGGACAGGGGGAAACGAGCAGTACTTC. It codes for CASSSGTGGNEQYF.

V is TRBV7-6 and J is TRBJ2-1; 9 bases match TRBD1. V shed 6 bases and J 9 bases; nucleotides not matched to a gene: 9. The CDR3 spans 14 residues. CDR1 and CDR2 from the germline V gene are SGHVS and FNYEAQ. CDR3 nucleotide sequence: TGTGCCAGCAGTCAATCGGGACAGGGCGGTGAGCAGTTCTTC. Protein sequence: CASSQSGQGGEQFF.

V and J are TRBV7-8 and TRBJ1-1; TRBD1 aligns across 11 bases. Germline V gives CDR1 SGHVS, CDR2 FQNEAQ. V lost 1 base and J lost 5; bases outside the gene matches: 9. The CDR3 runs to 17 residues. As DNA, the CDR3 is TGTGCCAGCAGCTTAGTAAGGAGAGGGACAGGGGGAACTGAAGCTTTCTTT. It is translated as CASSLVRRGTGGTEAFF.

This clone has a handful of counts. The chain joins TRBV7-9 to TRBJ2-5; D tentatively fits TRBD1 or TRBD2 (6 bases each). CDR3 length: 15 amino acids. V shed 8 bases and J shed 2 bases, with 18 bases lying between them. Germline lookup yields CDR1 SEHNR and CDR2 FQNEAQ (reference sequence). Here the CDR3 DNA reads TGTGCCAGCGCCCATGGGGGGCGCGGGCAAGAGACCCAGTACTTC. Translation gives CASAHGGRGQETQYF.

The rearrangement uses TRBV18 and TRBJ1-2; TRBD1 is a possible D gene (6 bases). Germline loops: CDR1 KGHSH, CDR2 LQKENI. CDR3 length: 14 amino acids. V was cut by 6 bases and J by 8 bases, with 19 bases left in between. The CDR3 is CASSTGRGTQGYTF. In DNA form, the CDR3 reads TGTGCCAGCTCCACCGGTCGCGGGACACAGGGCTACACCTTC.

The rearrangement uses TRBV21-1 and TRBJ1-4. TRBV21-1 is a pseudogene locus. CDR3 length equals 15 residues. Here the CDR3 reads CASTRRGKVDEKLFF. The CDR3 nucleotides are TGTGCCAGCACCCGGCGGGGGAAGGTGGATGAAAAACTGTTTTTT.

The CDR3, as DNA: TGTGCCAGCAGCTTGAAGCGGGAGGGCCGGGATGAGCAGTTCTTC. Translation gives CASSLKREGRDEQFF. J is TRBJ2-1 and V is TRBV5-4; 10 nucleotides match TRBD2. The CDR3 totals 15 residues. Trimming cost V 1 base and J 8 bases; bases outside gene matches: 6. The germline V gene has CDR1 SGHNT and CDR2 YYREEE (reference sequence).

This chain joins TRBV5-1 and TRBJ2-2, with D perhaps TRBD2 (5 bases). The germline CDR1 and CDR2 sequences are SGHRS and YFSETQ. Trimming took 8 bases from V and 6 from J, leaving 17 bases between them. The length of the CDR3 is 14 residues. The CDR3 is CASQREGSSGELFF. The CDR3 DNA reads TGCGCCAGTCAACGGGAAGGGTCGTCCGGGGAGCTGTTTTTT.

The chain recombines TRBV4-3 with TRBJ1-3; D is unresolved. Germline-derived CDR1 and CDR2 are LGHNA and YSLEER. The V end was cut by 0 bases, the J end by 6 bases, with 6 bases between. CDR3 length equals 13 residues. CDR3 DNA: TGCGCCAGCAGCCAAGATAATGAAAACACCATATATTTT. Encoded protein: CASSQDNENTIYF.

The V gene is TRBV25-1, the J gene TRBJ1-1, with 12 bases that match TRBD1. Germline V CDR1 and CDR2: MGHDK, SYGVNS. The CDR3 contains 18 residues. V lost 3 bases, J lost 3 bases, and 11 bases stayed unmatched. The CDR3 DNA reads TGTGCCAGCAGTGATAGCGGGACAGGGGGCTCGGGGTACACTGAAGCTTTCTTT. Amino acid sequence: CASSDSGTGGSGYTEAFF. Variable domain in full (rest from reference TRBV25-1 and TRBJ1-1): EADIYQTPRYLVIGTGKKITLECSQTMGHDKMYWYQQDPGMELHLIHYSYGVNSTEKGDLSSESTVSRIRTEHFPLTLESARPSHTSQYLCASSDSGTGGSGYTEAFFGQGTRLTVV.

This chain uses TRBV15 with TRBJ2-3, with D possibly being TRBD2 (6 bases). V was trimmed by 0 bases and J by 4 bases, leaving 20 bases between them. This CDR3 is built from 18 residues. Germline V gene lookup returns CDR1 LNHNV and CDR2 YYDKDF (reference sequence). The CDR3 loop reads CATSRDRSRGGRPDTQYF. The CDR3 DNA follows: TGTGCCACCAGCAGAGACCGATCCCGGGGAGGAAGGCCAGATACGCAGTATTTT.

A single count supports this clone. This chain links TRBV19 with TRBJ2-2, with 9 bases fitting TRBD1. The CDR3 length is 15 residues. Germline lookup yields CDR1 LNHDA and CDR2 SQIVND (reference sequence). Losses at the gene ends were 5 bases for V and 4 bases for J; bases not matched to a gene: 5. The CDR3 sequence: CASSGGTGITGELFF. CDR3 nucleotide sequence: TGTGCCAGTAGTGGCGGGACAGGGATCACCGGGGAGCTGTTTTTT.

The V call is TRBV29-1, the J call TRBJ1-4; D call uncertain. The germline V gene has CDR1 SQVTM and CDR2 ANQGSEA. Trimming shortened V by 1 base and J by 10 bases, and 10 bases separated the two germline ends. This CDR3 is 12 amino acids long. The CDR3 sequence is CSVEGRAGKLFF. CDR3 sequence (DNA): TGCAGCGTTGAAGGGAGGGCTGGAAAACTGTTTTTT. Looking up the rest from reference TRBV29-1 and TRBJ1-4 gives the full variable domain: SAVISQKPSRDICQRGTSLTIQCQVDSQVTMMFWYRQQPGQSLTLIATANQGSEATYESGFVIDKFPISRPNLTFSTLTVSNMSPEDSSIYLCSVEGRAGKLFFGSGTQLSVL.

The chain combines TRBV12-5 with TRBJ2-3, with D perhaps TRBD1 (5 bases). CDR1 LGHNT and CDR2 FRNRAP come from the germline V gene. The CDR3 runs to 15 residues. The germline V and J ends were trimmed by 6 bases and 1 base, with 14 bases remaining between them. Written as DNA, the CDR3 is TGTGCTAGTGGGGAGCAGGGCCAAGGCACAGATACGCAGTATTTT. It specifies CASGEQGQGTDTQYF.

This clone was recorded once. The chain carries TRBV29-1 and TRBJ1-5, with D possibly TRBD1 on 5 matching bases. The V gene lost 6 bases and the J gene lost 2 bases, with 14 bases spanning the gap. CDR1 is SQVTM, CDR2 ANQGSEA, per germline. The length of the CDR3 is 14 residues. Here the CDR3 DNA reads TGCAGCGTCTCGGGGGGAGACGGCAATCAGCCCCAGCATTTT. It codes for CSVSGGDGNQPQHF.

This chain connects TRBV10-3 to TRBJ2-1; D assignment may be TRBD1 or TRBD2 (5 bases each). Trimming left V 7 bases short and J 0 bases short, with 10 bases between. The CDR3 runs 14 residues. Germline-derived CDR1 and CDR2 are ENHRY and SYGVKD. CDR3 in DNA: TGTGCCATCATGGGGGATAGCTCCTACAATGAGCAGTTCTTC. Protein product: CAIMGDSSYNEQFF.

The rearrangement links TRBV12-5 to TRBJ1-1; maybe TRBD1 (5 bases). The CDR3 sequence is 14 residues long. The V end lost 5 bases, the J end lost 8 bases, and 18 bases lay between the germline ends. Germline lookup yields CDR1 LGHNT and CDR2 FRNRAP. This CDR3 is CASGPRTGLLEAFF. The CDR3 bases are TGTGCTAGTGGTCCCCGGACGGGACTACTGGAAGCTTTCTTT.

The rearrangement joins TRBV29-1 to TRBJ1-1; D remains unclear. The V end lost 3 bases, the J end lost 0 bases, and 8 bases lay between the germline ends. The CDR3 has 13 residues. Germline CDR1 SQVTM, CDR2 ANQGSEA. The CDR3 here is CSVEYRVNTEAFF. The CDR3 coding sequence is TGCAGCGTTGAGTATCGAGTGAACACTGAAGCTTTCTTT.

The chain employs TRBV7-2 and TRBJ2-3; tentatively, D is TRBD2 (6 bases). Germline V gene data show CDR1 as SGHTA and CDR2 as FQGNSA. This CDR3 region has 15 residues. V was cut by 4 bases and J by 4 bases, with 15 bases left in between. In DNA, the CDR3 is TGTGCCAGCAGCTCGACGGGACTCCCTCCAGATACGCAGTATTTT. Its translation: CASSSTGLPPDTQYF.

The chain carries TRBV10-3 and TRBJ2-3, with D unresolved. V lost 2 bases to trimming and J lost 6 bases, with 6 bases between them. The CDR3 runs to 12 residues. Germline loops: CDR1 ENHRY, CDR2 SYGVKD. The CDR3 DNA reads as TGTGCCATCAGTGAGGCAGTGGATACGCAGTATTTT. Amino acids: CAISEAVDTQYF.

As concerns this clone: One end of the junction is discordant with germline, which a read error may explain. The chain couples TRBV5-4 to TRBJ2-5, with a possible D match to TRBD1 (6 bases). Germline CDR1 and CDR2: SGHNT and YYREEE (reference sequence). The CDR3 totals 15 residues. The CDR3 spells CASSLPWAGEEAQYF. The CDR3 nucleotides read TGTGCCAGCAGCCTTCCCTGGGCAGGGGAAGAGGCCCAGTACTTC.

The chain joins TRBV5-1 to TRBJ2-1; TRBD2 matches 8 bases. Germline trimming cut 4 bases from V and 6 bases from J; bases unmatched to any gene: 9. This CDR3 comprises 15 residues. Per germline, CDR1 SGHRS and CDR2 YFSETQ. The CDR3, as DNA: TGCGCCAGCAGCCTTCCACTAGCGGCCACCAATGAGCAGTTCTTC. It translates to CASSLPLAATNEQFF. Combining the CDR3 with reference TRBV5-1 and TRBJ2-1 gives the whole variable domain KAGVTQTPRYLIKTRGQQVTLSCSPISGHRSVSWYQQTPGQGLQFLFEYFSETQRNKGNFPGRFSGRQFSNSRSEMNVSTLELGDSALYLCASSLPLAATNEQFFGPGTRLTVL.

Notes on this clone: Its ends do not fully match the called genes, so a read error is possible. This chain uses TRBV11-2 with TRBJ1-1; D is ambiguous. Germline V lookup: CDR1 SGHAT, CDR2 FQNNGV. This CDR3 is 15 amino acids long. This CDR3 reads CASSLAQAGSTGAFF. CDR3 sequence (DNA): TGTGCCAGCAGCTTAGCCCAGGCGGGGTCGACTGGAGCTTTCTTT.

With regard to this clone: The junction departs from the called germline gene at one end, perhaps through a read error. V usage is TRBV4-2 and J usage is TRBJ2-7, with D perhaps TRBD1 (5 bases). The germline CDR1 and CDR2 sequences are LGHNA and YNFKEQ. The CDR3 runs to 16 residues. The CDR3 sequence: CASRQDIRQPAYEQYF. The DNA for the CDR3 is TGTGCCAGCAGGCAAGATATCAGACAGCCGGCCTACGAGCAGTACTTC.

A single count supports this clone. V gene TRBV11-2 combines with J gene TRBJ1-5; D is possibly TRBD1 (5 bases). Trimming cost V 5 bases and J 7 bases, with 15 bases left between them. The germline V gene encodes CDR1 SGHAT and CDR2 FQNNGV. The CDR3 covers 14 residues. CDR3 amino acids: CASSPIGGSQPQHF. CDR3 coding DNA: TGTGCCAGCAGCCCCATCGGGGGGAGCCAGCCCCAGCATTTT. The full variable domain, rest sourced from reference TRBV11-2 and TRBJ1-5, is EAGVAQSPRYKIIEKRQSVAFWCNPISGHATLYWYQQILGQGPKLLIQFQNNGVVDDSQLPKDRFSAERLKGVDSTLKIQPAKLEDSAVYLCASSPIGGSQPQHFGDGTRLSIL.

V usage is TRBV9 and J usage is TRBJ1-1; D is perhaps TRBD1 (5 bases). The CDR3 runs to 15 residues. Germline V gives CDR1 SGDLS, CDR2 YYNGEE. V lost 5 bases to trimming and J lost 1 base, with 15 bases between them. This CDR3 is CASSSIRGPNTEAFF. As DNA, the CDR3 is TGTGCCAGCAGTTCTATTAGGGGACCGAACACTGAAGCTTTCTTT.

V gene TRBV11-2 combines with J gene TRBJ2-7, with 7 bases that match TRBD1. The CDR3 has 17 residues. With 5 bases clipped from V and 2 bases from J, the junction kept 15 bases outside the gene matches. Germline lookup yields CDR1 SGHAT and CDR2 FQNNGV. CDR3 loop: CASSPAPDRVGPYEQYF. In DNA, the CDR3 is TGTGCCAGCAGCCCGGCCCCTGACAGGGTGGGGCCCTACGAGCAGTACTTC.

The chain has TRBV11-2 and TRBJ1-3; D unresolved. The V end lost 5 bases, the J end lost 9 bases, and 14 bases lay between the germline ends. The germline gives CDR1 SGHAT, CDR2 FQNNGV. There are 13 residues in the CDR3. CDR3 region: CASSLGQASTIYF. CDR3 DNA sequence: TGTGCCAGCAGCCTCGGCCAAGCGAGCACCATATATTTT.